The 10 T cell receptor beta chains given below trace back to one sample, sequenced in a study of cytomegalovirus exposure and HLA in healthy donors. It was with 60 Vbeta and 13 Jbeta primers that the PCR ran. Assay: immunoSEQ multiplex PCR; the TCRdb copy retains only in-frame clones and omits some. Of roughly 110,000 clones in the sample, roughly 80% were seen once. Input material: PBMCs. Receptor source: a man aged 25 to 45 in good health and CMV-seronegative.

The chain joins TRBV27 to TRBJ1-1; 7 nucleotides match TRBD1. The ends lost 7 bases at V and 7 bases at J; junction bases unmatched: 12. Germline V CDR1 and CDR2: MNHEY, SMNVEV (reference sequence). The CDR3 totals 14 residues. CDR3 bases: TGTGCCAGCACCCCCGGGACAGTCAAGTTTGAAGCTTTCTTT. Its protein is CASTPGTVKFEAFF.

The DNA for the CDR3 is TGTGCCAGCAGCGAGGGGACAGGGAGCGAAAAACTGTTTTTT. It encodes CASSEGTGSEKLFF. The chain employs TRBV5-6 and TRBJ1-4; 9 nucleotides line up with TRBD1. CDR3 length equals 14 residues. CDR1 SGHDT and CDR2 YYEEEE come from the germline V gene. V dropped 4 bases and J dropped 8; count of bases not matched to a gene: 6.

This clone has just one count. This rearrangement joins TRBV5-1 to TRBJ2-7; perhaps TRBD2 as D (5 bases). The V gene's germline CDR1 is SGHRS and CDR2 YFSETQ. With 3 bases removed from V and 2 bases from J, the gap between germline ends came to 12 bases. CDR3 length: 14 residues. CDR3 bases: TGCGCCAGCAGCTCCGGACTCGTTGCCTACGAGCAGTACTTC. Translating gives CASSSGLVAYEQYF.

The rearrangement uses TRBV30 and TRBJ1-2; D unresolved. Germline V gene lookup returns CDR1 GTSNPN and CDR2 SVGIG (reference sequence). Trimming left V 0 bases short and J 6 bases short, with 5 bases between. CDR3 length equals 11 residues. DNA of the CDR3: TGTGCCTGGAGTGTATCTAATGGCTACACCTTC. This sequence encodes CAWSVSNGYTF. Drawing the rest from reference TRBV30 and TRBJ1-2, the complete variable domain is SQTIHQWPATLVQPVGSPLSLECTVEGTSNPNLYWYRQAAGRGLQLLFYSVGIGQISSEVPQNLSASRPQDRQFILSSKKLLLSDSGFYLCAWSVSNGYTFGSGTRLTVV.

This chain uses TRBV2 with TRBJ1-1, with a weak D call TRBD1 (5 bases). This CDR3 has 13 amino acids. Trimming took off 4 bases at V and 10 bases at J, with 16 bases between the two ends. Germline V lookup: CDR1 SNHLY, CDR2 FYNNEI. Here the CDR3 reads CASSAILGVGAFF. The CDR3 DNA reads as TGTGCCAGCAGTGCCATCCTAGGGGTAGGAGCTTTCTTT.

V and J are TRBV9 and TRBJ2-2, with a possible D match to TRBD2 (5 bases). Germline loops: CDR1 SGDLS, CDR2 YYNGEE. The V end lost 6 bases, the J end lost 6 bases, and 15 bases lay between the germline ends. The CDR3 is made up of 14 amino acids. CDR3 residues: CASTRTDRAGELFF. The CDR3 DNA is TGTGCCAGCACCCGGACTGACCGCGCCGGGGAGCTGTTTTTT.

J is TRBJ2-3 and V is TRBV11-2; 7 bases match TRBD1. V shed 5 bases, J shed 3 bases, and the junction held 8 bases outside the gene matches. Germline V gene lookup returns CDR1 SGHAT and CDR2 FQNNGV. CDR3 length: 15 amino acids. Written as DNA, the CDR3 is TGTGCCAGCAGCCCTGCAGGGGGAGAGACAGATACGCAGTATTTT. Its protein is CASSPAGGETDTQYF.

This chain connects TRBV19 to TRBJ2-7, with 8 nucleotides matching TRBD1. This CDR3 comprises 15 residues. Unmatched junction bases numbered 10, after V lost 4 bases and J lost 5 bases. Per germline, CDR1 LNHDA and CDR2 SQIVND (reference sequence). The CDR3 here is CASSTGQGIRDEQYF. The DNA of the CDR3 is TGTGCCAGTAGTACCGGACAGGGCATAAGGGACGAGCAGTACTTC.

CDR3 in DNA: TGTGCCAGCAGCTTTGACAGAGGTGGCTACACCTTC. Translating it yields CASSFDRGGYTF. The J gene is TRBJ1-2, the V gene TRBV9; a weak D match, TRBD1 (5 bases). CDR3 length equals 12 residues. With 4 bases removed from V and 7 bases from J, the gap between germline ends came to 11 bases. Germline lookup yields CDR1 SGDLS and CDR2 YYNGEE.

For this clone: Other DNA sequences of this sample code for an identical CDR3. The rearrangement uses TRBV13 and TRBJ2-3; 11 positions agree with TRBD2. J was trimmed by 6 bases and V by 0 bases; bases with no gene match: 2. CDR3 length equals 15 residues. Germline CDR1 reads PRHDT; CDR2 reads FYEKMQ (reference sequence). In DNA, the CDR3 is TGTGCCAGCAGCTTAGGTACTAGCGGGGGTGATACGCAGTATTTT. It yields the protein CASSLGTSGGDTQYF.